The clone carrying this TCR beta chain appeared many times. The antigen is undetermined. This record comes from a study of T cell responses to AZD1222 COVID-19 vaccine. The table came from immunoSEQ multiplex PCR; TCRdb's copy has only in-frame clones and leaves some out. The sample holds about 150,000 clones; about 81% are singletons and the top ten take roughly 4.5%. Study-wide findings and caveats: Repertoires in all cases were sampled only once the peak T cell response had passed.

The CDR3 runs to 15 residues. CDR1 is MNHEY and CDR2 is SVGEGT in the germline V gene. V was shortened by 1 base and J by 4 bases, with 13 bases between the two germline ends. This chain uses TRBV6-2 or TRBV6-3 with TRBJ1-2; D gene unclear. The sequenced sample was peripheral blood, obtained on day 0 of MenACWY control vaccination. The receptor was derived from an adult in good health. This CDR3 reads CASSYYKGFGYGYTF. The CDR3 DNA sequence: TGTGCCAGCAGTTACTATAAGGGATTCGGCTATGGCTACACCTTC.